The T cell receptor (beta chain) under discussion was sequenced for a study of CD8 T cells in ankylosing spondylitis. Study findings and constraints: Seemingly characteristic of ankylosing spondylitis blood was a TCR beta motif consisting of roughly 8 highly homologous variants. It was reported that disease-linked clones were significantly enriched in matched ankylosing spondylitis synovial fluid.

This clonotype was counted at least ten times. The antigen is undetermined. V lost 0 bases and J lost 4, with 12 bases in between. Germline loops: CDR1 MGHRA, CDR2 YSYEKL. CDR3 length: 15 residues. Quantitative 5'-RACE with molecular barcodes produced the TCR beta libraries. TCRdb called the 5' RACE reads again in MiXCR, with one record for every CDR3 protein. The repertoire holds around 230,000 distinct CDR3 sequences, with roughly 8.2% as singletons. This receptor was taken from a female donor with ankylosing spondylitis or in good health (not recorded which). The sequencing sample was made of blood, either unsorted or a sorted T cell fraction (not recorded which). The V gene is TRBV4-1, the J gene TRBJ2-5; D remains ambiguous. The CDR3 bases are TGCGCCAGCAGCCAAGACTGGCTACCTCTAGAGACCCAGTACTTC. This sequence encodes CASSQDWLPLETQYF.